This T cell receptor beta chain is from a study of control samples from healthy donors and cancer patients. The CDR3 covers 14 residues. Trimming cost V 2 bases and J 1 base, with 8 bases left between them. Germline-derived CDR1 and CDR2 are MNHNS and SASEGT. Sequenced by immunoSEQ multiplex PCR; TCRdb stores in-frame clones only, minus some. The sample records around 130,000 clones, roughly 90% being singletons. This clone has a handful of counts. The sequenced sample was blood. The sequence was collected from a man in his fifties or sixties in good health. The V gene is TRBV6-1, the J gene TRBJ1-2; D is possibly TRBD1 (5 bases). The DNA for the CDR3 is TGTGCCAGCAGTGAACGTGACAGTAACTATGGCTACACCTTC. Protein: CASSERDSNYGYTF.